This entry describes one T cell receptor beta chain. Its antigen is still unknown. Primers for the PCR totalled 60 Vbeta and 13 Jbeta. Clones were sequenced by immunoSEQ multiplex PCR, and TCRdb holds only the in-frame ones, with some missing. The sample holds more than 85,000 clones, around 76% seen once. V was clipped by 2 bases and J by 5 bases, with 10 bases between them. The CDR3 is 14 residues long. Germline CDR1 reads PRHDT; CDR2 reads FYEKMQ (reference sequence). The entry originates in a study of cytomegalovirus exposure and HLA in healthy donors. Study results and caveats: Sequencing likely produced, as an artifact, a cluster of highly shared sequence variants. CMV serostatus was the only immune exposure information that was available. Certain indistinguishable V segments, among them TRBV6-2 and TRBV6-3, were excluded.

The TCR comes from a man aged 25-40 years in good health and CMV-seropositive. The source material was PBMCs. This rearrangement joins TRBV13 to TRBJ2-1, with no clear D. CDR3 sequence (DNA): TGTGCCAGCAGCTTACAGAATCCCCACAATGAGCAGTTCTTC. Protein sequence: CASSLQNPHNEQFF.